The clone carrying this T cell receptor beta chain was counted between two and nine times. The antigen is undetermined. This record belongs to a study of T cells after yellow fever vaccination. Across the study: SMART-Seq v4 Ultra Low Input served to prepare low-cell-number fractions.

V was cut by 0 bases and J by 4 bases, with 14 bases left in between. Germline V gene data show CDR1 as SGHTS and CDR2 as YDEGEE. This CDR3 comprises 15 residues. Study results and caveats: Booster sampling recovered most clones from primary vaccination (less than 97% CD4, 80% to 90% CD8). Overlap between CD4 and CD8 compartments was detected for a small share of clonotypes. Though weaker, the secondary response peaked faster, on day 5 versus 15.

TCRdb redid the calling of the 5' RACE reads with MiXCR, one entry per CDR3 protein. This table holds some 300,000 distinct CDR3 sequences, 3.6% found once. This rearrangement joins TRBV5-8 to TRBJ2-7; D might be TRBD1 (6 bases). The input for sequencing was PBMCs, taken on the day of the yellow fever booster vaccination. The TCR was taken from a man aged 18 to 30 who received the YFV17D yellow fever vaccine. The CDR3 DNA reads TGTGCCAGCAGCTTGGGGAACTCAGGGGATTACGAGCAGTACGTC. It yields the protein CASSLGNSGDYEQYV.